This T cell receptor beta chain was documented in a study of blood T cell repertoires in COVID-19. On the study more broadly: The study drew acute and convalescent COVID-19 samples from the United States, Italy and Spain. T cells, B-cell-depleted T cells, or PBMCs provided the cDNA or gDNA that served as material.

Repertoires were generated with immunoSEQ multiplex PCR, while TCRdb's copy carries only in-frame clones and drops some. The profile shows about 100,000 clones, 85% to 90% of them singletons. Germline CDR1 is KGHSH and CDR2 is LQKENI. Trimming removed 1 base at V and 3 bases at J, with 12 bases between. The CDR3 contains 15 residues. The chain uses TRBV18 and TRBJ1-1, with D maybe TRBD1 (6 bases). The sequenced sample consisted of peripheral blood. The sequence was obtained from a human donor in a cohort sampled during active COVID-19. The CDR3 bases are TGTGCCAGCTCACCACAGACAGGTGCGGACACTGAAGCTTTCTTT. Translated: CASSPQTGADTEAFF.